This is a list of T cell receptor beta chains from one sample in a study of beta chain features in type 1 diabetes. Sequencing used immunoSEQ multiplex PCR; TCRdb keeps in-frame clones, though not all of them. The sample contains fewer than 900,000 clones, roughly 17% of which appear only once. Sequenced material: naive CD4+ T cells from blood. All receptors come from a woman aged 18-30 years in good health. Both conserved end residues are part of each CDR3. Fields, in order: clone size, CDR3 length, J gene, V gene, D gene, CDR3 DNA, CDR3 protein. A D gene is named only where the DNA matches it firmly. For some rows the clone size is stated as once, few or many, or as a class when expanded; others skip it.

abundance: few; len: 15; j_gene: TRBJ2-3; v_gene: TRBV7-2; d_gene: .; CDR3nt: TGTGCCAGCAGCTTAGGAATAGGAGTTAGGAAACCGCAGTATTTT; CDR3aa: CASSLGIGVRKPQYF
abundance: few; len: 11; j_gene: TRBJ1-1; v_gene: TRBV6-5; d_gene: .; CDR3nt: TGTGCCAGCAGTTATTTAGCTGAAGCTTTCTTT; CDR3aa: CASSYLAEAFF
abundance: .; len: 15; j_gene: TRBJ2-1; v_gene: TRBV7-9; d_gene: TRBD2; CDR3nt: TGTGCCAGCAGCTATCTAGCGGGAGGTGACAATGAGCAGTTCTTC; CDR3aa: CASSYLAGGDNEQFF
abundance: few; len: 13; j_gene: TRBJ2-5; v_gene: TRBV6-5; d_gene: .; CDR3nt: TGTGCCAGCAGTTACGGACGGCAAGAGACCCAGTACTTC; CDR3aa: CASSYGRQETQYF
abundance: few; len: 13; j_gene: TRBJ1-2; v_gene: TRBV11-3; d_gene: TRBD1; CDR3nt: TGTGCCAGCAGCTTAGGGACAGGCTATGGCTACACCTTC; CDR3aa: CASSLGTGYGYTF
abundance: .; len: 15; j_gene: TRBJ2-3; v_gene: TRBV7-2; d_gene: TRBD2; CDR3nt: TGTGCCAGCAGCTTACTAGCGGGAGATGCGGATACGCAGTATTTT; CDR3aa: CASSLLAGDADTQYF
abundance: few; len: 14; j_gene: TRBJ2-7; v_gene: TRBV13; d_gene: .; CDR3nt: TGTGCCAGCAGCTTAGGGCGTAGGGCCTACGAGCAGTACTTC; CDR3aa: CASSLGRRAYEQYF
abundance: few; len: 18; j_gene: TRBJ2-7; v_gene: TRBV10-3; d_gene: TRBD1; CDR3nt: TGTGCCATCAGTGATCGGAGTGGGACGACAGGGAGCCCCTACGAGCAGTACTTC; CDR3aa: CAISDRSGTTGSPYEQYF
abundance: .; len: 15; j_gene: TRBJ2-7; v_gene: TRBV18; d_gene: TRBD1; CDR3nt: TGTGCCAGCTCACCAGGGACAGGCCCCAGCTACGAGCAGTACTTC; CDR3aa: CASSPGTGPSYEQYF
abundance: few; len: 14; j_gene: TRBJ2-2; v_gene: TRBV6-6; d_gene: .; CDR3nt: TGTGCCAGCAGCTTGGACCTTCTAACCGGGGAGCTGTTTTTT; CDR3aa: CASSLDLLTGELFF
abundance: few; len: 12; j_gene: TRBJ1-1; v_gene: TRBV16; d_gene: .; CDR3nt: TGTGCCAGCAGCCCCCAGAACACTGAAGCTTTCTTT; CDR3aa: CASSPQNTEAFF
abundance: .; len: 15; j_gene: TRBJ2-7; v_gene: TRBV27; d_gene: TRBD2; CDR3nt: TGTGCCAGCAGTCTCAGGGCTAGCGGAGGGTACGAGCAGTACTTC; CDR3aa: CASSLRASGGYEQYF
abundance: .; len: 13; j_gene: TRBJ1-5; v_gene: TRBV19; d_gene: .; CDR3nt: TGTGCCAGTACGAGGGAGGGCAATCAGCCCCAGCATTTT; CDR3aa: CASTREGNQPQHF
abundance: many; len: 12; j_gene: TRBJ1-4; v_gene: TRBV7-9; d_gene: TRBD1; CDR3nt: TGTGCCAGCAGCTTGTCAGGGGGAAAACTGTTTTTT; CDR3aa: CASSLSGGKLFF
abundance: once; len: 16; j_gene: TRBJ2-7; v_gene: TRBV6-5; d_gene: TRBD2; CDR3nt: TGTGCCAGCAGTTACTCGATTTTAGCGGGGCACTACGAGCAGTACTTC; CDR3aa: CASSYSILAGHYEQYF
abundance: .; len: 14; j_gene: TRBJ2-2; v_gene: TRBV7-9; d_gene: .; CDR3nt: TGTGCCAGCAGCTCAAAGCAGGGGACCGGGGAGCTGTTTTTT; CDR3aa: CASSSKQGTGELFF
abundance: .; len: 15; j_gene: TRBJ1-3; v_gene: TRBV5-6; d_gene: .; CDR3nt: TGTGCCAGCAGCTTGGCGGCGGGCTCTGGAAACACCATATATTTT; CDR3aa: CASSLAAGSGNTIYF
abundance: .; len: 14; j_gene: TRBJ2-1; v_gene: TRBV7-8; d_gene: TRBD2; CDR3nt: TGTGCCAGCAGCTTCGGGGGGTCCTACAATGAGCAGTTCTTC; CDR3aa: CASSFGGSYNEQFF
abundance: .; len: 13; j_gene: TRBJ1-4; v_gene: TRBV6-1; d_gene: .; CDR3nt: TGTGCCAGCAGTGCCCAGGGACGTGAAAAACTGTTTTTT; CDR3aa: CASSAQGREKLFF
abundance: .; len: 15; j_gene: TRBJ2-4; v_gene: TRBV28; d_gene: .; CDR3nt: TGTGCCAGCAGTTTCTATCCCTCGGCCAAAAACATTCAGTACTTC; CDR3aa: CASSFYPSAKNIQYF
abundance: .; len: 13; j_gene: TRBJ2-2; v_gene: TRBV7-3; d_gene: .; CDR3nt: TGTGCCAGCAGCCTTCTGGACACCGGGGAGCTGTTTTTT; CDR3aa: CASSLLDTGELFF
abundance: .; len: 12; j_gene: TRBJ2-5; v_gene: TRBV11-1; d_gene: .; CDR3nt: TGTGCCAGCAGCTCGTCCCTAGAGACCCAGTACTTC; CDR3aa: CASSSSLETQYF
abundance: .; len: 14; j_gene: TRBJ1-1; v_gene: TRBV10-3; d_gene: TRBD1; CDR3nt: TGTGCCATCAGAAGGGACAGCATGAACACTGAAGCTTTCTTT; CDR3aa: CAIRRDSMNTEAFF
abundance: few; len: 17; j_gene: TRBJ2-2; v_gene: TRBV21-1; d_gene: .; CDR3nt: TGTGCCAGCGTGGAGACTAGCGGGAGGAGAAACACCGGGGAGCTGTTTTTT; CDR3aa: CASVETSGRRNTGELFF
abundance: few; len: 19; j_gene: TRBJ2-5; v_gene: TRBV10-3; d_gene: TRBD2; CDR3nt: TGTGCCATCAGTGACCCAATTAAGACTAGCGGGAGGGCCGGGGAGACCCAGTACTTC; CDR3aa: CAISDPIKTSGRAGETQYF
abundance: .; len: 15; j_gene: TRBJ2-7; v_gene: TRBV7-2; d_gene: .; CDR3nt: TGTGCCAGCAGCTTGTCTCCCCAAGGTACTAACGAGCAGTACTTC; CDR3aa: CASSLSPQGTNEQYF
abundance: .; len: 16; j_gene: TRBJ2-3; v_gene: TRBV7-9; d_gene: .; CDR3nt: TGTGCCAGCAGCTTAGTTGTGGGAGTTCCCGCAGATACGCAGTATTTT; CDR3aa: CASSLVVGVPADTQYF
abundance: few; len: 15; j_gene: TRBJ2-2; v_gene: TRBV7-2; d_gene: TRBD2; CDR3nt: TGTGCCAGCAGCTTAGAACTAGCGGGCGCCGGGGAGCTGTTTTTT; CDR3aa: CASSLELAGAGELFF